What follows describes a single T cell receptor (beta chain). The data derive from a study of shared clonotypes between healthy human individuals. Donors included only healthy HIV-negative adults lacking recent acute infections or vaccinations. Assay execution took place at the deep level. The authors loaded 150 to 250 ng DNA, 25,000 to 30,000 T cell genomes, into sorted-subset replicate PCRs. Original processing methods: With immunoSEQ giving junction-only sequences and no quality scores, filtering differed. Clones were read by immunoSEQ multiplex PCR, and TCRdb kept only the in-frame ones, dropping some. The V and J calls and clone size come from that table; D and trimming were worked out from the DNA. The sample includes about 2 million clones, 95% of them seen just once. The clonotype was recovered from a young man in good health. The source material was naive CD4+ T cells sorted from blood. The subset here: CD45RA+ positively selected.

The CDR3 spells CASSSGKFGVSSTNEKLFF. DNA of the CDR3: TGTGCCAGCAGCTCCGGAAAATTTGGAGTTTCCTCAACTAATGAAAAACTGTTTTTT. The chain carries TRBV7-9 and TRBJ1-4; D is ambiguous. Trimming removed 4 bases from V and 0 bases from J, with 21 bases in between. The CDR3 is made up of 19 amino acids. Germline assignment: CDR1 SEHNR and CDR2 FQNEAQ (reference sequence).